This TCR beta chain stems from a study of T cells in tuberculosis. About the study: Sequenced TCRs come from CD1B-GMM tetramer-binding T cells. Study-level points and caveats: Active tuberculosis patients had shorter CDR3-alpha; the beta difference was nonsignificant. Using the GMM-specific repertoire gave about 85% accuracy versus approximately 70% with motifs.

This clone was detected only once. Its antigen is not identified. Produced via immunoSEQ multiplex PCR; TCRdb's table is partial and in-frame only. The sample lists some 41,000 clones; approximately 94% were seen once. This TCR was recovered from a donor aged 10-29 years with latent tuberculosis or without tuberculosis infection. Some clones in this sample may be carry-over from other donors' samples. The specimen sequenced was PBMCs.

The CDR3 region has the DNA TGTGCCAGCAGCGTGACTAGCGGGAGGGCTAATACGCAGTATTTT. It translates to CASSVTSGRANTQYF. V usage is TRBV7-2 and J usage is TRBJ2-3; TRBD2 matches 14 bases. Germline CDR1 is SGHTA and CDR2 is FQGNSA. The CDR3 is 15 amino acids. V was pared by 5 bases and J by 7 bases, with 5 bases of the junction left unmatched.